This T cell receptor (beta chain) is drawn from a study of T cell changes during pregnancy in multiple sclerosis. The CDR3 spans 15 residues. Germline CDR1 is SGDLS and CDR2 is YYNGEE. V gave up 3 bases and J gave up 7 bases, with 20 bases separating them. Clones were read by immunoSEQ multiplex PCR, and TCRdb kept only the in-frame ones, dropping some. Among tens of thousands of clones listed, roughly 90% were seen once. This chain connects TRBV9 to TRBJ2-7, with D perhaps TRBD2 (5 bases). The sequence was obtained from a female donor with multiple sclerosis, enrolled in a pregnancy study. Material: CD8+ T cells from peripheral blood mononuclear cells, obtained before pregnancy. Here the CDR3 reads CASSASGGSLGEQYF. The CDR3 DNA reads TGTGCCAGCAGCGCCTCGGGCGGGTCCCTCGGGGAGCAGTACTTC.